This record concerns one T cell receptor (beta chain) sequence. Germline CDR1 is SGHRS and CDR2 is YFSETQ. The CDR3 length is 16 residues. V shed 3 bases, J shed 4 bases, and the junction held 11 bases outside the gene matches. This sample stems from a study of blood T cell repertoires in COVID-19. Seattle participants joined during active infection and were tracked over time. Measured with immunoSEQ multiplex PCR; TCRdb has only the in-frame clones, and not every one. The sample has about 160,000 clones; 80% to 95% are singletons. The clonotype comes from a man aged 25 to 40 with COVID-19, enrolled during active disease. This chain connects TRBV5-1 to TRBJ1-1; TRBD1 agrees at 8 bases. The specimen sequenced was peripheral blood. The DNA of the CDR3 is TGCGCCAGCAGCTCATCCCAGGGGGCCTTGGTCACTGAAGCTTTCTTT. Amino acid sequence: CASSSSQGALVTEAFF.